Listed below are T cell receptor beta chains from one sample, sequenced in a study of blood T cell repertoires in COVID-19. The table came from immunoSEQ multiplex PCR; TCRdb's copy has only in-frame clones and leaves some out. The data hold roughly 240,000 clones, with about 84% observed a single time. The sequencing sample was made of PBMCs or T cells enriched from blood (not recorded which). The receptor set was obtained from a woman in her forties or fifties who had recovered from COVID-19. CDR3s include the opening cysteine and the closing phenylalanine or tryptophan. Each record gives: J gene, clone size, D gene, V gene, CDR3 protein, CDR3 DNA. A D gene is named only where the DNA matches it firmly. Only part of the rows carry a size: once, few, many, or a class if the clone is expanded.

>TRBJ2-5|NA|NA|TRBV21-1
CASSKCLDRVSKTQYF
TGTGCCAGCAGCAAATGCCTGGACAGGGTGTCGAAGACCCAGTACTTC
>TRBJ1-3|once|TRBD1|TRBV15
CATSNRGPSSGNTIYF
TGTGCCACCAGCAACAGGGGCCCGAGCTCTGGAAACACCATATATTTT
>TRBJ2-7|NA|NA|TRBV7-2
CASSFGAAYEQYF
TGTGCCAGCAGCTTTGGGGCTGCCTACGAGCAGTACTTC
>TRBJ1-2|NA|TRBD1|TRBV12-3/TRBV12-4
CASSQGTDGYTF
TGTGCCAGCAGTCAAGGGACAGATGGCTACACCTTC
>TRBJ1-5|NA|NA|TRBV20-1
CSASMRGRNQPQHF
TGCAGTGCTAGTATGCGGGGCCGAAATCAGCCCCAGCATTTT
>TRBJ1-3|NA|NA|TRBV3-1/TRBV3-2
CASSQRLPASGNTIYF
TGTGCCAGCAGCCAAAGACTTCCGGCCTCTGGAAACACCATATATTTT
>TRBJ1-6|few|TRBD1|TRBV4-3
CASSQDSTGVNSPLHF
TGCGCCAGCAGCCAAGATTCAACAGGGGTAAATTCACCCCTCCACTTT
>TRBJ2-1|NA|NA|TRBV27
CASTPMGRDRYNEQFF
TGTGCCAGCACCCCTATGGGGCGGGATCGGTACAATGAGCAGTTCTTC
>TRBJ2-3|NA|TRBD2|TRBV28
CATWPASGSSDTQYF
TGTGCCACGTGGCCGGCTAGCGGGAGTTCAGATACGCAGTATTTT
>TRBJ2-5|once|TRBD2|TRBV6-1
CASSESWGEGQKTQYF
TGTGCCAGCAGTGAATCGTGGGGGGAGGGCCAAAAGACCCAGTACTTC
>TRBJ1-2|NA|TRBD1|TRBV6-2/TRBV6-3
CASSYTGGYGYTF
TGTGCCAGCAGTTACACAGGGGGCTATGGCTACACCTTC
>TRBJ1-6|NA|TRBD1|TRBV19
CASRGGDRGNSPLHF
TGTGCCAGTAGGGGGGGGGACAGGGGTAATTCACCCCTCCACTTT
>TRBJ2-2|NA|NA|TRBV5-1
CASSLGTPNTGELFF
TGCGCCAGCAGCTTGGGGACACCGAACACCGGGGAGCTGTTTTTT
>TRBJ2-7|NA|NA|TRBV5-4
CASSWGDSYEQYF
TGTGCCAGCAGCTGGGGTGACAGTTACGAGCAGTACTTC
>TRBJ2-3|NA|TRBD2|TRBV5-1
CASSDLRGGVDTQYF
TGCGCCAGCAGCGACCTACGGGGGGGCGTGGATACGCAGTATTTT
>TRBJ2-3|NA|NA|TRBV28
CASSSRGNGIDTQYF
TGTGCCAGCAGTTCGCGGGGTAACGGGATAGATACGCAGTATTTT
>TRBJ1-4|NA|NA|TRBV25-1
CATSTVTNEKLFF
TGTGCCACGTCGACAGTGACTAATGAAAAACTGTTTTTT
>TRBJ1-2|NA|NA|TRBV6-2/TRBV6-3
CASSPRQLSPVYGYTF
TGTGCCAGCAGTCCAAGACAACTCTCTCCGGTCTATGGCTACACCTTC